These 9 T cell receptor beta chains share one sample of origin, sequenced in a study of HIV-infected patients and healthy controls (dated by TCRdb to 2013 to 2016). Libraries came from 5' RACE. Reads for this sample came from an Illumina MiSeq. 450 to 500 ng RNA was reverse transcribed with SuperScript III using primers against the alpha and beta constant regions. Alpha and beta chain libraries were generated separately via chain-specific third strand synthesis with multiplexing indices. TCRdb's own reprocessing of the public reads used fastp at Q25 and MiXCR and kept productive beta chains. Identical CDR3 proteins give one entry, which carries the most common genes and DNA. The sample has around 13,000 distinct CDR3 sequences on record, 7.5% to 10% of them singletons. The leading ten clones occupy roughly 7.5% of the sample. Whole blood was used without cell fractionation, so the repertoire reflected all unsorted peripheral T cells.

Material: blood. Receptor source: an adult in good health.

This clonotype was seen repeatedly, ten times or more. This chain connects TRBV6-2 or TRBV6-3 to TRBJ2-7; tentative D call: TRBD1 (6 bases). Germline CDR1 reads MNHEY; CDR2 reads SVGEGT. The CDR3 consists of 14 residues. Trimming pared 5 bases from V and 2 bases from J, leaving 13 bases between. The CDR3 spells CASSTTGPTYEQYF. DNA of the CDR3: TGTGCCAGCAGTACCACAGGGCCGACCTACGAGCAGTACTTC.

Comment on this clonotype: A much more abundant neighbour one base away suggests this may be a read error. Here the CDR3 reads CAISLGGRSETQYF. DNA of the CDR3: TGTGCCATCAGCTTAGGGGGTAGGAGCGAGACCCAGTACTTC. V usage is TRBV11-2 and J usage is TRBJ2-5, with D possibly being TRBD1 (6 bases). Germline CDR1 reads SGHAT; CDR2 reads FQNNGV. The CDR3 runs to 14 residues.

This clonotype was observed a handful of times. CDR3 protein: CASVRNTEAFF. The CDR3 DNA reads as TGTGCCAGCGTCAGGAACACTGAAGCTTTCTTT. V usage is TRBV6-5 and J usage is TRBJ1-1; D gene ambiguous. The length of the CDR3 is 11 residues. Trimming removed 8 bases from V and 1 base from J, with 5 bases in between. Looked up from germline, CDR1 is MNHEY and CDR2 is SVGAGI.

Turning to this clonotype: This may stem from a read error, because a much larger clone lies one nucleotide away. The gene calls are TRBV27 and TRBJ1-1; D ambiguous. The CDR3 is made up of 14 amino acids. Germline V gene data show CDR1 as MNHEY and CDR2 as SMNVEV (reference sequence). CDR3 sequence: CASSLLDRNSEAFF. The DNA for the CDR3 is TGTGCCAGCAGTTTACTCGATCGGAACAGTGAAGCTTTCTTT.

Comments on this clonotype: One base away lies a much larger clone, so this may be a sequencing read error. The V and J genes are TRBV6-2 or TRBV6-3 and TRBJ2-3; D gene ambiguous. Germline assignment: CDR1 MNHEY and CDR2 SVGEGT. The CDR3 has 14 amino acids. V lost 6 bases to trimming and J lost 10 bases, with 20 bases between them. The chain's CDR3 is CASSTPVSTSAQYF. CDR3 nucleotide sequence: TGTGCCAGCAGCACCCCCGTTTCCACGTCGGCGCAGTATTTT.

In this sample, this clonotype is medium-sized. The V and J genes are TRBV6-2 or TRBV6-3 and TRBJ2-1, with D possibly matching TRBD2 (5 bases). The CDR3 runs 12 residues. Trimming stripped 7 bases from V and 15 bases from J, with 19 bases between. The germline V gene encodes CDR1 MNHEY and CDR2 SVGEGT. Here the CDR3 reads CASNIAGYPPFF. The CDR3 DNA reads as TGTGCCAGCAACATTGCGGGCTATCCTCCGTTCTTC.

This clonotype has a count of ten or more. The chain's CDR3 is CAISGQLTEAFF. The CDR3 DNA sequence: TGTGCCATCAGTGGACAGCTCACTGAAGCTTTCTTT. The chain combines TRBV10-3 with TRBJ1-1, with TRBD1 as a possible D gene (5 bases). Germline V gives CDR1 ENHRY, CDR2 SYGVKD. The V gene lost 4 bases and the J gene lost 4 bases, with 7 bases spanning the gap. This CDR3 has 12 residues.

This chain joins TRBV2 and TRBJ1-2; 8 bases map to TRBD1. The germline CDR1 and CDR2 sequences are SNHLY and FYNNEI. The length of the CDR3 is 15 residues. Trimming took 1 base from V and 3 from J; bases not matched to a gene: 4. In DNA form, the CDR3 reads TGTGCCAGCAGTGAAGGTGGGACAGGCGACTATGGCTACACCTTC. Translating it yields CASSEGGTGDYGYTF.

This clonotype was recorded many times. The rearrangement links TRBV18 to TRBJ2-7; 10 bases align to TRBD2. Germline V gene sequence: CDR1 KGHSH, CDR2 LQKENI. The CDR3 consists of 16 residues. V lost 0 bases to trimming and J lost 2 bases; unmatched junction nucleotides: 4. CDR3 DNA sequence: TGTGCCAGCTCACCACCAGGACTAGCGGTAACCTACGAGCAGTACTTC. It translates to CASSPPGLAVTYEQYF.